This T cell receptor beta chain was sequenced in a study of sequential checkpoint blockade in melanoma. Study details: Each arm's sequence ended with maintenance nivolumab. Matched biopsies came pretreatment and at week 13 for about two dozen patients.

The method was immunoSEQ multiplex PCR; TCRdb's version includes in-frame clones alone and lacks a portion of them. The table has more than 30,000 clones, about 30% seen once; the top ten hold 1.6%. General study results and limits: In arm A, pretreatment tumor clonality was associated with response.

This clone was seen only a few times. Its antigen is undetermined. The treatment denotes: randomized to nivolumab then ipilimumab (arm A) or the reverse (arm B). The specimen comprised tumor tissue (inferred from file names), sampled from a patient given nivolumab and ipilimumab in sequence. The sequence derives from a human donor with melanoma.

The CDR3 nucleotides are TGTGCCAGCAGTTACGGGGGTATAGGCTCCTACGAGCAGTACTTC. Protein sequence: CASSYGGIGSYEQYF. The chain has TRBV6-8 and TRBJ2-7, with D possibly called TRBD1 or TRBD2 (5 bases each). This CDR3 comprises 15 residues. V lost 2 bases, J lost 0 bases, and 11 bases lay in between. Germline CDR1 is MNHGY and CDR2 is SAAAGT.